Listed here are 26 T cell receptor beta chains from one sample, sequenced in a study of blood T cells in healthy people across ages (dated by TCRdb to between 2015 and 2017). The library relied on 5' RACE. The instrument was an Illumina HiSeq 2500. A second 7 to 11 cycle PCR used a sample-barcoded 5' primer and a J-beta primer mix. Through fastp at Q25 and MiXCR, TCRdb rebuilt clones from the public reads, retaining in-frame beta chains. Every distinct CDR3 protein forms one entry, paired with its most common genes and DNA. For this sample there are about 650,000 distinct CDR3 sequences; about 32% appear just once. The biggest ten clones account for roughly 14% of the sample. Sequenced: blood. These receptors were taken from a woman of 80 years or more in good health. Donor details come from another sample of the same person, matched by shared clones.

The sample holds many counts of this clonotype. The chain is built from TRBV4-2 and TRBJ2-7; 9 nucleotides agree with TRBD2. There are 17 residues in the CDR3. The germline gives CDR1 LGHNA, CDR2 YNFKEQ. The V segment lost 1 base and the J segment 7 bases; nucleotides outside the gene matches: 14. In DNA, the CDR3 is TGTGCCAGCAGCCAAGGAGCTGGGTCTAGCGGGGTGGGGGAGCAGTACTTC. It yields the protein CASSQGAGSSGVGEQYF.

This clonotype was found many times. Here the CDR3 DNA reads TGCGCCAGCAGCTCTAACGTTAGCCCCAGGGAGACCCAGTACTTC. This encodes CASSSNVSPRETQYF. The genes are TRBV5-1 and TRBJ2-5, with unresolved D. CDR1 and CDR2 (germline): SGHRS, YFSETQ. The CDR3 spans 15 residues. Between the trimmed V and J ends, which lost 3 bases and 5 bases, there was a span of 17 bases.

This clonotype was observed many times. This rearrangement joins TRBV6-4 to TRBJ2-1, with a possible D match to TRBD2 (7 bases). This CDR3 comprises 16 residues. V shed 5 bases and J shed 7 bases, with 21 bases lying between them. CDR1 is MRHNA and CDR2 is SNTAGT in the germline V gene. Here the CDR3 DNA reads TGTGCCAGCAGTCTAGAAGGGGGGGAGCTTGTGAATGAGCAGTTCTTC. Residues: CASSLEGGELVNEQFF.

In its sample, this clonotype was seen a few times. This could be a read error, since a much larger clone is one nucleotide away. V usage is TRBV20-1 and J usage is TRBJ1-2, with D hard to call. This CDR3 spans 14 amino acids. CDR1 DFQATT and CDR2 SNEGSKA come from the germline V gene (reference sequence). V was shortened by 0 bases and J by 4 bases, with 12 bases between the two germline ends. The CDR3 here is CSARDRHRCYGYTF. As DNA, the CDR3 is TGCAGTGCTAGAGATCGGCACAGATGCTATGGCTACACCTTC.

This clonotype came up many times. The chain carries TRBV6-6 and TRBJ2-7, with D possibly being TRBD1 (5 bases). This CDR3 is built from 14 residues. Germline V gene sequence: CDR1 MNHNY, CDR2 SVGAGI (reference sequence). V was shortened by 7 bases and J by 3 bases, with 16 bases between the two germline ends. The CDR3 is CASNTLGANYEQYF. The CDR3 DNA reads as TGTGCCAGCAATACCTTAGGGGCCAACTACGAGCAGTACTTC.

This clonotype was recorded many times. One end of the junction is discordant with germline, which a read error may explain. The chain is built from TRBV5-1 and TRBJ2-6, with D possibly TRBD1 on 6 matching bases. This CDR3 is 15 amino acids long. Germline loops: CDR1 SGHRS, CDR2 YFSETQ. DNA of the CDR3: TGTGCCAGCAGCTTACAGGGCTCTGGGGCCAACGTCCTGACTTTC. Translation gives CASSLQGSGANVLTF.

V usage is TRBV2 and J usage is TRBJ2-3; TRBD2 is a possible D gene (6 bases). CDR1 SNHLY and CDR2 FYNNEI come from the germline V gene. CDR3 length equals 16 residues. V was clipped by 6 bases and J by 4 bases, with 20 bases between them. The CDR3 DNA follows: TGTGCCAGCAGGGGGGGAGCGACTAGAAACTCAGATACGCAGTATTTT. Translated: CASRGGATRNSDTQYF.

At least ten counts were recorded for this clonotype. V and J are TRBV5-1 and TRBJ2-1, with D maybe TRBD1 (6 bases). CDR3 length: 15 residues. CDR1 SGHRS and CDR2 YFSETQ come from the germline V gene. V was clipped by 4 bases and J by 7 bases, with 18 bases between them. The CDR3 protein is CASSLAGAGQNEQFF. CDR3 coding DNA: TGCGCCAGCAGCCTGGCAGGGGCAGGACAGAATGAGCAGTTCTTC.

Comment on this clonotype: A much larger clone lies a single base off, so this may be a read error. The chain carries TRBV5-6 and TRBJ1-2, with a possible D match to TRBD1 (5 bases). Germline-derived CDR1 and CDR2 are SGHDT and YYEEEE. This CDR3 has 15 amino acids. As DNA, the CDR3 is TGTGTCAGCAGCTTTAGGCAGGGAATAGGATATGGCTACACCTTC. Amino acids: CVSSFRQGIGYGYTF.

In regard to this clonotype: Since a much larger clone is just one base distant, this may be a read error. The chain uses TRBV12-3 or TRBV12-4 and TRBJ1-1; TRBD1 matches 8 bases. The CDR3 spans 14 residues. CDR3 DNA: TGTACCAGCAGTCCTACAGGGGGGCGAACTGAAGCTTTCTTT. It specifies CTSSPTGGRTEAFF.

This clonotype has at least ten counts. V is TRBV30 and J is TRBJ2-6; possibly TRBD2 for D (6 bases). Germline CDR1 is GTSNPN and CDR2 is SVGIG (reference sequence). CDR3 length: 17 residues. Trimming removed 4 bases from V and 0 bases from J, with 16 bases in between. CDR3 sequence: CAWTVTRDSSGANVLTF. Written as DNA, the CDR3 is TGTGCCTGGACCGTAACCCGGGACTCCTCTGGGGCCAACGTCCTGACTTTC.

This clonotype appeared a single time. This chain uses TRBV6-2 or TRBV6-3 with TRBJ2-7; 12 bases agree with TRBD2. The germline gives CDR1 MNHEY, CDR2 SVGEGT. V shed 6 bases, J shed 5 bases, and the junction held 8 bases outside the gene matches. The CDR3 loop spans 15 amino acids. As DNA, the CDR3 is TGTGCCAGCAGGCAACGGACTAGCGGGGCAGACGAGCAGTACTTC. It codes for CASRQRTSGADEQYF.

In this sample, this clonotype turned up many times. The chain has TRBV15 and TRBJ2-7; 12 nucleotides align to TRBD2. This CDR3 comprises 15 residues. The V segment lost 3 bases and the J segment 3 bases; nucleotides outside the gene matches: 3. Looked up from germline, CDR1 is LNHNV and CDR2 is YYDKDF (reference sequence). CDR3 loop: CATSRTSGGLYEQYF. Here the CDR3 DNA reads TGTGCCACCAGCAGGACTAGCGGGGGACTCTACGAGCAGTACTTC.

The chain carries TRBV5-1 and TRBJ1-4; perhaps TRBD1 as D (5 bases). V lost 0 bases, J lost 4 bases, and 16 bases lay in between. Germline V gives CDR1 SGHRS, CDR2 YFSETQ. The CDR3 is made up of 17 amino acids. The CDR3 DNA sequence: TGCGCCAGCAGCTTGGGTCAGGGCGGGAGAGGTAATGAAAAACTGTTTTTT. Amino acid sequence: CASSLGQGGRGNEKLFF.

This chain joins TRBV7-2 and TRBJ2-1, with D possibly TRBD1 on 6 matching bases. Germline V gives CDR1 SGHTA, CDR2 FQGNSA. The length of the CDR3 is 16 residues. V lost 5 bases and J lost 8, with 22 bases in between. The CDR3 sequence is CASSLGAGWGQDEQFF. CDR3 DNA: TGTGCCAGCAGCCTTGGGGCAGGGTGGGGGCAGGATGAGCAGTTCTTC. The full variable domain, its missing parts supplied by reference TRBV7-2 and TRBJ2-1, is GAGVSQSPSNKVTEKGKDVELRCDPISGHTALYWYRQSLGQGLEFLIYFQGNSAPDKSGLPSDRFSAERTGGSVSTLTIQRTQQEDSAVYLCASSLGAGWGQDEQFFGPGTRLTVL.

This clonotype was found once. Since the CDR3 does not end with the conserved phenylalanine or tryptophan, this likely comes from a read error. The chain employs TRBV5-1 and TRBJ2-1, with a possible D match to TRBD2 (5 bases). Germline V gives CDR1 SGHRS, CDR2 YFSETQ. The germline V and J ends were trimmed by 0 bases and 8 bases, with 15 bases remaining between them. There are 15 residues in the CDR3. This CDR3 is CASSLASPARDEQFC. CDR3 DNA sequence: TGCGCCAGCAGCTTGGCCAGTCCAGCGAGGGATGAGCAGTTCTGC.

This clonotype has a count of ten or more. The chain has TRBV4-1 and TRBJ2-3; D is uncertain. This CDR3 comprises 15 residues. Germline values: CDR1 MGHRA, CDR2 YSYEKL. V dropped 0 bases and J dropped 6 bases, with 13 bases sitting between them. The CDR3 sequence is CASSQDKSGQDTQYF. The CDR3 nucleotides are TGCGCCAGCAGCCAAGATAAATCCGGGCAGGATACGCAGTATTTT.

In its sample, this clonotype was seen many times. The rearrangement joins TRBV5-1 to TRBJ2-6; weak D call: TRBD1 (6 bases). This CDR3 spans 19 amino acids. CDR1 and CDR2 from the germline V gene are SGHRS and YFSETQ. V gave up 4 bases and J gave up 0 bases, with 20 bases separating them. The CDR3 region is CASSPLWDTFTSGANVLTF. CDR3 bases: TGCGCCAGCAGCCCACTCTGGGACACGTTCACCTCTGGGGCCAACGTCCTGACTTTC.

In regard to this clonotype: A clone one base away is much larger, so this may be a read error. The chain recombines TRBV29-1 with TRBJ2-7; tentatively, D is TRBD1 (7 bases). CDR3 length equals 12 residues. Deletions cut 7 bases from V and 3 bases from J, with 13 bases between. Germline-derived CDR1 and CDR2 are SQVTM and ANQGSEA. The CDR3 here is CSAPQGGYEQYF. CDR3 nucleotides: TGCAGCGCCCCCCAGGGGGGCTACGAGCAGTACTTC.

A remark on this clonotype: An end of the junction does not agree with germline; a read error may underlie this. This chain joins TRBV20-1 and TRBJ2-5; D may match TRBD1 or TRBD2 (5 bases each). The J call may be wrong; the DNA end is better matched by TRBJ2-7. Germline loops: CDR1 DFQATT, CDR2 SNEGSKA (reference sequence). The CDR3 has 12 residues. The DNA of the CDR3 is TGCAGTGCTAGCCGGGGCTCCCACGAGCAGTACTTC. This codes for CSASRGSHEQYF.

The CDR3 here is CAWSFGDNTEAFF. CDR3 sequence (DNA): TGTGCCTGGAGTTTTGGAGATAACACTGAAGCTTTCTTT. The chain has TRBV30 and TRBJ1-1; D is uncertain. Trimming left V 2 bases short and J 2 bases short, with 9 bases between. Germline lookup yields CDR1 GTSNPN and CDR2 SVGIG (reference sequence). The CDR3 is 13 residues long.

This clonotype was found many times. J is TRBJ2-4 and V is TRBV20-1; no clear D. CDR3 length: 12 residues. Looked up from germline, CDR1 is DFQATT and CDR2 is SNEGSKA (reference sequence). V gave up 0 bases and J gave up 4 bases, with 4 bases separating them. CDR3 protein: CSAREGKNIQYF. The DNA for the CDR3 is TGCAGTGCTAGAGAGGGGAAAAACATTCAGTACTTC.

This clonotype has just a few counts. The V gene is TRBV3-1, the J gene TRBJ1-4; possible D gene TRBD1, 6 bases. The CDR3 spans 15 residues. Trimming removed 4 bases at V and 8 bases at J, with 17 bases between. Germline V lookup: CDR1 LGHDT, CDR2 YNNKEL (reference sequence). CDR3 region: CASSPLGGPREKLFF. For the CDR3, the DNA is TGTGCCAGCAGCCCCCTCGGGGGCCCTAGGGAAAAACTGTTTTTT.

At least ten counts were recorded for this clonotype. The V gene is TRBV7-2, the J gene TRBJ2-7, with TRBD2 identical over 8 bases. Germline V gives CDR1 SGHTA, CDR2 FQGNSA. There are 15 residues in the CDR3. Trimming took 4 bases from V and 3 from J; bases not matched to a gene: 8. In DNA form, the CDR3 reads TGTGCCAGCAGCTCTGCCAGCGGGGGTTACTACGAGCAGTACTTC. Amino acid sequence: CASSSASGGYYEQYF.

This clonotype has at least ten counts. The rearrangement links TRBV20-1 to TRBJ2-3; D might be TRBD2 (7 bases). The ends were cut back, 0 bases at V and 1 base at J, with 8 bases in the middle. This CDR3 spans 14 amino acids. Per the germline V gene, CDR1 is DFQATT and CDR2 is SNEGSKA (reference sequence). Here the CDR3 DNA reads TGCAGTGCTAGAGACGGGGGGCGCACAGATACGCAGTATTTT. Translated, it gives CSARDGGRTDTQYF.

The table lists this clonotype with many counts. The chain has TRBV7-2 and TRBJ1-2; 7 bases agree with TRBD1. Germline CDR1 SGHTA, CDR2 FQGNSA. The ends lost 2 bases at V and 7 bases at J; junction bases unmatched: 4. There are 13 residues in the CDR3. This CDR3 is CASSLHPGGGYTF. The CDR3 DNA sequence: TGTGCCAGCAGCTTACACCCAGGGGGTGGCTACACCTTC.